Sequencing of this T cell receptor (beta chain) was carried out in a study of T cell repertoires in cytomegalovirus infection. Study-wide results and caveats: Predominance within the ex vivo response was attributable to HLA-C-restricted CMV-specific TCR beta clonotypes.

Looked up from germline, CDR1 is SGHKS and CDR2 is YYEKEE (reference sequence). This CDR3 is 16 amino acids long. V was clipped by 3 bases and J by 4 bases, with 19 bases between them. TCRdb processed the reads anew with MiXCR; each CDR3 protein has one entry. The repertoire includes roughly 500,000 distinct CDR3 sequences, roughly a third of them detected once, and 15% to 20% sits in the top ten. This clonotype showed up just once. As yet, its antigen is unknown. Sequencing used cultured PBMCs, obtained from culture after CMV antigen stimulation. The TCR was taken from a human donor in good health (CMV status not recorded). Some clones in this sample may be carry-over from other donors' samples. The chain is built from TRBV5-5 and TRBJ2-5, with D uncertain. This CDR3 is CASSSVTVGPVETQYF. CDR3 nucleotide sequence: TGTGCCAGCAGCTCGGTTACCGTGGGTCCAGTAGAGACCCAGTACTTC.